The 20 T cell receptor beta chains below all came from one sample that was sequenced in a study of lymphopenia after photon versus proton radiotherapy. Some clones are missing from TCRdb's copy, which holds only in-frame ones; the method was immunoSEQ multiplex PCR. The repertoire consists of some 41,000 clones, with 86% occurring once and the leading ten covering about a tenth. Sequencing used peripheral blood, obtained from a patient treated with proton-based radiotherapy. These receptors were collected from a woman aged 70-85 years with pancreatic cancer. Some clones in this sample may be carry-over from other donors' samples.

V usage is TRBV7-6 and J usage is TRBJ2-5; D gene uncertain. Germline loops: CDR1 SGHVS, CDR2 FNYEAQ. The ends were cut back, 4 bases at V and 2 bases at J, with 14 bases in the middle. The CDR3 is 15 residues long. The CDR3 DNA reads TGTGCCAGCAGCTCCCTCCGGACGGAACAAGAGACCCAGTACTTC. It codes for CASSSLRTEQETQYF.

The V call is TRBV6-1, the J call TRBJ1-5; D gene ambiguous. This CDR3 region has 17 residues. Germline V gene data show CDR1 as MNHNS and CDR2 as SASEGT. V dropped 2 bases and J dropped 0 bases, with 14 bases sitting between them. The CDR3 sequence: CASSEPPTPYSNQPQHF. The CDR3 coding sequence is TGTGCCAGCAGTGAACCCCCGACCCCTTATAGCAATCAGCCCCAGCATTTT.

A few counts support this clone. The chain uses TRBV27 and TRBJ1-5, with D possibly matching TRBD1 (6 bases). The CDR3 has 13 residues. V shed 5 bases and J shed 5 bases, with 10 bases lying between them. The germline CDR1 and CDR2 sequences are MNHEY and SMNVEV (reference sequence). The CDR3 loop reads CASSPQGHQPQHF. CDR3 bases: TGTGCCAGCAGTCCCCAGGGGCATCAGCCCCAGCATTTT.

The chain joins TRBV29-1 to TRBJ2-5, with 10 bases matching TRBD2. This CDR3 spans 17 amino acids. Germline-derived CDR1 and CDR2 are SQVTM and ANQGSEA. J gave up 5 bases and V 8 bases, and 20 bases lay outside the gene matches. The CDR3 loop is CSHEGASGSGVGETQYF. The CDR3 nucleotides are TGCAGCCACGAAGGGGCTAGCGGGAGTGGGGTAGGGGAGACCCAGTACTTC.

This chain uses TRBV4-2 with TRBJ1-1; no firm D call. The length of the CDR3 is 14 residues. Germline V gene sequence: CDR1 LGHNA, CDR2 YNFKEQ. Trimming shortened V by 0 bases and J by 0 bases, and 5 bases separated the two germline ends. In nucleotides, the CDR3 is TGTGCCAGCAGCCAAGACACCATGAACACTGAAGCTTTCTTT. This codes for CASSQDTMNTEAFF.

This chain joins TRBV7-2 and TRBJ2-7, with 10 bases fitting TRBD1. This CDR3 contains 15 residues. Germline assignment: CDR1 SGHTA and CDR2 FQGNSA. V gave up 6 bases and J gave up 1 base; unmatched junction bases: 6. As DNA, the CDR3 is TGTGCCAGCAGGTACGACAGGGGGCCGTCCTACGAGCAGTACTTC. Amino acid sequence: CASRYDRGPSYEQYF.

The rearrangement joins TRBV28 to TRBJ2-1; 8 positions match TRBD2. The CDR3 loop spans 17 amino acids. V was pared by 8 bases and J by 3 bases, with 15 bases of the junction left unmatched. Looked up from germline, CDR1 is MDHEN and CDR2 is SYDVKM. CDR3 sequence reads: CASGTHGAGGSYNEQFF. For the CDR3, the DNA is TGTGCCAGCGGAACTCATGGGGCGGGAGGTAGCTACAATGAGCAGTTCTTC.

The chain combines TRBV4-1 with TRBJ1-3; maybe TRBD1 (5 bases). Trimming took 1 base from V and 2 from J, leaving 9 bases between them. The CDR3 covers 15 residues. Looked up from germline, CDR1 is MGHRA and CDR2 is YSYEKL. The CDR3 loop is CASSQVRDPGNTIYF. The CDR3 DNA reads as TGCGCCAGCAGCCAAGTTCGGGACCCTGGAAACACCATATATTTT.

This chain links TRBV6-5 with TRBJ2-3, with D perhaps TRBD1 (6 bases). Germline lookup yields CDR1 MNHEY and CDR2 SVGAGI. The CDR3 sequence is 13 residues long. With 7 bases removed from V and 1 base from J, the gap between germline ends came to 9 bases. The DNA for the CDR3 is TGTGCCAGCATTAAGGGGGGCACAGATACGCAGTATTTT. Its protein is CASIKGGTDTQYF.

This clone was detected once. V usage is TRBV19 and J usage is TRBJ2-4; 7 bases line up with TRBD2. The length of the CDR3 is 13 residues. V was clipped by 11 bases and J by 10 bases; unmatched bases: 14. Germline CDR1 LNHDA, CDR2 SQIVND (reference sequence). CDR3 nucleotide sequence: TGTGCCTCAAAGCGGGGCGACCATGGGATTCAGTACTTC. This sequence encodes CASKRGDHGIQYF.

The rearrangement joins TRBV4-2 to TRBJ1-5, with no clear D. The CDR3 contains 15 residues. The ends were cut back, 0 bases at V and 3 bases at J, with 9 bases in the middle. Germline V lookup: CDR1 LGHNA, CDR2 YNFKEQ. CDR3 protein: CASSQDGQANQPQHF. In DNA form, the CDR3 reads TGTGCCAGCAGCCAAGATGGTCAGGCCAATCAGCCCCAGCATTTT.

This sequence joins TRBV18 and TRBJ2-1; 9 nucleotides agree with TRBD2. CDR1 KGHSH and CDR2 LQKENI come from the germline V gene. The CDR3 length is 17 residues. J gave up 4 bases and V 3 bases, and 10 bases lay outside the gene matches. DNA for the CDR3: TGTGCCAGCTCACCCTGGACTAGCGACGTAGGGTACAATGAGCAGTTCTTC. This gives the protein CASSPWTSDVGYNEQFF.

V and J are TRBV28 and TRBJ1-1; a weak D match, TRBD1 (5 bases). Germline V lookup: CDR1 MDHEN, CDR2 SYDVKM. Trimming pared 6 bases from V and 1 base from J, leaving 12 bases between. The CDR3 length is 14 residues. CDR3 sequence: CASRPQGPNTEAFF. In nucleotides, the CDR3 is TGTGCCAGCAGACCCCAGGGCCCGAACACTGAAGCTTTCTTT.

The chain is built from TRBV10-3 and TRBJ1-2, with 9 bases fitting TRBD1. CDR1 and CDR2 from the germline V gene are ENHRY and SYGVKD. The V and J ends lost 1 base and 4 bases, in that order; junction bases with no gene match: 7. The CDR3 contains 16 residues. The CDR3 sequence is CAISELGQGLAYGYTF. The CDR3 region has the DNA TGTGCCATCAGTGAGTTAGGACAGGGGTTGGCCTATGGCTACACCTTC.

This chain uses TRBV10-1 with TRBJ2-7, with 9 bases identical to TRBD2. The CDR3 is 16 residues long. Losses at the gene ends were 2 bases for V and 2 bases for J; bases not matched to a gene: 7. Germline V gene sequence: CDR1 WNHNN, CDR2 SYGVQD (reference sequence). The CDR3 sequence: CASSEVTSGSTYEQYF. In nucleotides, the CDR3 is TGCGCCAGCAGTGAGGTGACTAGCGGTTCGACCTACGAGCAGTACTTC.

V and J are TRBV9 and TRBJ1-1; D call uncertain. Trimming removed 0 bases from V and 3 bases from J, with 6 bases in between. The CDR3 is made up of 13 amino acids. Germline lookup yields CDR1 SGDLS and CDR2 YYNGEE. Here the CDR3 DNA reads TGTGCCAGCAGCGTAGAACAGTACACTGAAGCTTTCTTT. Its protein product is CASSVEQYTEAFF.

The V gene is TRBV6-6, the J gene TRBJ1-1; tentative D call: TRBD1 (5 bases). The ends were cut back, 7 bases at V and 6 bases at J, with 18 bases in the middle. The CDR3 contains 14 residues. Looked up from germline, CDR1 is MNHNY and CDR2 is SVGAGI (reference sequence). The CDR3 loop is CASKSQADGAEAFF. DNA of the CDR3: TGTGCCAGCAAGTCACAGGCCGACGGGGCTGAAGCTTTCTTT.

The V and J genes are TRBV29-1 and TRBJ2-5; 11 bases are a match to TRBD1. V lost 2 bases to trimming and J lost 5 bases; unmatched junction nucleotides: 4. The CDR3 extends over 14 amino acids. Germline V gene sequence: CDR1 SQVTM, CDR2 ANQGSEA. CDR3 coding DNA: TGCAGCGTTGAAACCGGGACAGGGGGGGAGACCCAGTACTTC. It is translated as CSVETGTGGETQYF.

This chain joins TRBV6-5 and TRBJ1-2; TRBD1 matches at 11 bases. CDR3 length equals 16 residues. Germline V gene data show CDR1 as MNHEY and CDR2 as SVGAGI. V lost 2 bases to trimming and J lost 5 bases; unmatched junction nucleotides: 7. DNA for the CDR3: TGTGCCAGCAGTTACACCCGGACAGGGGGCGGGTATGGCTACACCTTC. It yields the protein CASSYTRTGGGYGYTF.

The V call is TRBV5-1, the J call TRBJ2-7; unclear D gene. The CDR3 contains 14 residues. In germline, CDR1 is SGHRS, CDR2 YFSETQ. Trimming cost V 4 bases and J 0 bases, with 11 bases left between them. The DNA for the CDR3 is TGCGCCAGCAGCACACAACCCAGCTCCTACGAGCAGTACTTC. Translation: CASSTQPSSYEQYF.